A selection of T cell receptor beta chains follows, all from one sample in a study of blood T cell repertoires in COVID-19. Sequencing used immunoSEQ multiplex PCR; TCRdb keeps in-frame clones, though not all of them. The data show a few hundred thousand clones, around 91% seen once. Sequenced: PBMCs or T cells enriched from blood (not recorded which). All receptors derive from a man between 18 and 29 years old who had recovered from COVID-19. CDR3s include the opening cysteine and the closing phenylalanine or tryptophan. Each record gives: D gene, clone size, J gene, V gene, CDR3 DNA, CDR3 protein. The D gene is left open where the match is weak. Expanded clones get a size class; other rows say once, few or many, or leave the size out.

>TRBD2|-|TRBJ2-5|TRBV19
TGTGCCAGTAGTAACCCCCCCGGGGGGGACCAAGAGACCCAGTACTTC
CASSNPPGGDQETQYF
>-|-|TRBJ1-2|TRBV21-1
TGTGCCAGCAGCAAAGTGGTTCTCGGGAGACTCTATGGCTACACCTTC
CASSKVVLGRLYGYTF
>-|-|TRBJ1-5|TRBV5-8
TGTGCCAGCGTCAGGGTCAGGAATCAGCCCCAGCATTTT
CASVRVRNQPQHF
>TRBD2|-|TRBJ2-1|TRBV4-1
TGCGCCAGCAGCCAAGTTGGACTAGCGGGAAATGAGCAGTTCTTC
CASSQVGLAGNEQFF
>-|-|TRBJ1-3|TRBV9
TGTGCCAGCAGCGTAGATCGGGAGAGCTCTGGAAACACCATATATTTT
CASSVDRESSGNTIYF
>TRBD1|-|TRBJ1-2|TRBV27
TGTGCCAGCAGTCCCACAGGGGACTATGGCTACACCTTC
CASSPTGDYGYTF
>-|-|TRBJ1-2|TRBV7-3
TGTGCCAGCAGCTATGCGGGGTTGGGTGGCTACACCTTC
CASSYAGLGGYTF
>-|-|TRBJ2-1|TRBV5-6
TGTGCCAGCAGCTTGGCGGCGGGCCCTCTTTACTCCTACAATGAGCAGTTCTTC
CASSLAAGPLYSYNEQFF
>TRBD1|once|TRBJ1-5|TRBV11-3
TGTGCCAGCAGCCCCCAGGGGGCGCAGATAAGGGGCAATCAGCCCCAGCATTTT
CASSPQGAQIRGNQPQHF
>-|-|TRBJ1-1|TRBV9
TGTGCCAGCAGCGTTCTCCAGGGCACTGAAGCTTTCTTT
CASSVLQGTEAFF
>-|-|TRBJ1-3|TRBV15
TGTGCCACCAGACCGCGGGGATCTGGAAACACCATATATTTT
CATRPRGSGNTIYF
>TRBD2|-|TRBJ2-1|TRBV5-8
TGTGCCAGCAGCCTCGGGACTAGCGGGTACTACAATGAGCAGTTCTTC
CASSLGTSGYYNEQFF
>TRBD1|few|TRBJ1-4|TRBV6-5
TGTGCCAGCACCAGGGACAGCAGGAATGAAAAACTGTTTTTT
CASTRDSRNEKLFF
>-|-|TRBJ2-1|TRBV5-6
TGTGCCAGCAGCCTATACAATGAGCAGTTCTTC
CASSLYNEQFF
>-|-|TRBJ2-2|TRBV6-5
TGTGCCAGCCAGGGGTCGGCGAACACCGGGGAGCTGTTTTTT
CASQGSANTGELFF
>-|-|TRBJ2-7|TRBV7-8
TGTGCCAGCAGCTTAGGATGGCGGGACGACGAGCAGTACTTC
CASSLGWRDDEQYF
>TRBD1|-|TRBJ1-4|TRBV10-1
TGCGCCAGCAGTGAGTCGACAGGGGCGGGTGAAAAACTGTTTTTT
CASSESTGAGEKLFF
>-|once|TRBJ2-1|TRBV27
TGTGCCAGCAGGGCTAGCTCCTACAATGAGCAGTTCTTC
CASRASSYNEQFF
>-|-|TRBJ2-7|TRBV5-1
TGCGCCAGCAGTCGAGGCCTGGGGGGAATCTACGAGCAGTACTTC
CASSRGLGGIYEQYF
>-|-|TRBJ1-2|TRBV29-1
TGCAGCGTTGAAGATGAGATGATCTATGGCTACACCTTC
CSVEDEMIYGYTF
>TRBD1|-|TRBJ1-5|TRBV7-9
TGTGCCAGCAGCTCCTCCGGGACAGGGGCTAATAGCAATCAGCCCCAGCATTTT
CASSSSGTGANSNQPQHF
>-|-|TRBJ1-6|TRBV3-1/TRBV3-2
TGTGCCAGCAGCCAAGGGGAGTGGACGGTTAATTCACCCCTCCACTTT
CASSQGEWTVNSPLHF
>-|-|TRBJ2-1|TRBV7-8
TGTGCCAGCAGCTTAATTCAGGGGTACAATGAGCAGTTCTTC
CASSLIQGYNEQFF
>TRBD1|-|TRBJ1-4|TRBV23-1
TGCGCCAGCAGGAAGGGCAGGGGGCAATATGAAAAACTGTTTTTT
CASRKGRGQYEKLFF
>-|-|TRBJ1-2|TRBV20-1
TGCAGTGCTAGTCCCGGGAATGGCTACACCTTC
CSASPGNGYTF
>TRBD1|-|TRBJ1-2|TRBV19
TGTGCCAGTAGTGGCCTGACAGGGACGTATGGCTACACCTTC
CASSGLTGTYGYTF
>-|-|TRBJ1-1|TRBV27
TGTGCCAGCAGTTTAGGAGATCTTAACACTGAAGCTTTCTTT
CASSLGDLNTEAFF